These 27 T cell receptor beta chains originate from one sample sequenced in a study of T cells after yellow fever vaccination. TCRdb redid the calling of the 5' RACE reads with MiXCR, one entry per CDR3 protein. The repertoire includes hundreds of thousands of distinct CDR3 sequences, around 3.9% of them detected once, and roughly a quarter sits in the top ten. The sequencing here drew on PBMCs, taken on the day of the yellow fever booster vaccination. The source of these receptors is a man aged 18 to 30 who received the YFV17D yellow fever vaccine.

The chain has TRBV2 and TRBJ1-4, with 7 bases lining up with TRBD1. V was clipped by 5 bases and J by 0 bases; unmatched bases: 6. Germline CDR1 reads SNHLY; CDR2 reads FYNNEI. This CDR3 has 16 residues. DNA for the CDR3: TGTGCCAGCAGTTGGACAGGAGCTGCAACTAATGAAAAACTGTTTTTT. Amino acids: CASSWTGAATNEKLFF.

This clonotype appeared many times. The gene calls are TRBV5-6 and TRBJ2-7; D uncertain. CDR3 size: 12 residues. Germline V CDR1 and CDR2: SGHDT, YYEEEE. Trimming removed 2 bases from V and 5 bases from J, with 8 bases in between. The CDR3: CASSFPRDEQYF. The CDR3 nucleotides are TGTGCCAGCAGCTTCCCCCGGGACGAGCAGTACTTC. Variable domain in full (rest from reference TRBV5-6 and TRBJ2-7): DAGVTQSPTHLIKTRGQQVTLRCSPKSGHDTVSWYQQALGQGPQFIFQYYEEEERQRGNFPDRFSGHQFPNYSSELNVNALLLGDSALYLCASSFPRDEQYFGPGTRLTVT.

As regards this clonotype: Possible read error: a much larger clone is one base away. This chain links TRBV11-3 with TRBJ2-1; 7 bases fit TRBD1. CDR1 is SGHNT and CDR2 is YENEEA in the germline V gene. The junction had 4 bases not matched to a gene; V was cut back by 5 bases and J by 0 bases. The CDR3 runs to 15 residues. The CDR3 loop reads CASSEGQSSYNEQFF. CDR3 nucleotide sequence: TGTGCCAGCAGCGAGGGACAGAGCTCCTACAATGAGCAGTTCTTC.

Ten or more counts support this clonotype. This sequence joins TRBV5-1 and TRBJ1-6; TRBD1 aligns across 8 bases. The J segment lost 7 bases and the V segment lost 2 bases, leaving 2 bases of the junction unmatched. CDR3 length equals 14 residues. Looked up from germline, CDR1 is SGHRS and CDR2 is YFSETQ. As DNA, the CDR3 is TGCGCCAGCAGCTTACCAGGGGGCAATTCACCCCTCCACTTT. This gives the protein CASSLPGGNSPLHF.

About this clonotype itself: A much larger clone lies one base from this, so it may be a read error. This chain links TRBV19 with TRBJ1-2; unclear D gene. CDR1 is LNHDA and CDR2 is SQIVND in the germline V gene (reference sequence). V was pared by 4 bases and J by 8 bases, with 8 bases between. The CDR3 runs 11 residues. In DNA form, the CDR3 reads TGTGCCAGTAGTAGCCTGCGCGGCTACACCTTC. Encoded protein: CASSSLRGYTF.

At least ten counts were recorded for this clonotype. The chain couples TRBV24-1 to TRBJ2-3; 7 bases are a match to TRBD2. The CDR3 extends over 15 amino acids. CDR1 KGHDR and CDR2 SFDVKD come from the germline V gene. Germline trimming cut 12 bases from V and 1 base from J; bases unmatched to any gene: 12. CDR3 in amino acids: CAASSGRDGTDTQYF. As DNA, the CDR3 is TGTGCCGCCTCCTCGGGGAGGGACGGCACAGATACGCAGTATTTT.

This clonotype appeared many times. This chain uses TRBV27 with TRBJ1-4; D is undetermined. Trimming left V 5 bases short and J 6 bases short, with 13 bases between. CDR3 length equals 14 residues. The germline V gene has CDR1 MNHEY and CDR2 SMNVEV (reference sequence). The chain's CDR3 is CASSPEPPYEKLFF. The CDR3 DNA reads as TGTGCCAGCAGTCCAGAACCACCATATGAAAAACTGTTTTTT.

This clonotype was detected a few times. The chain couples TRBV7-2 to TRBJ2-3, with TRBD2 matching 9 bases. Trimming took 5 bases from V and 6 from J; bases not matched to a gene: 12. The CDR3 has 16 amino acids. Germline loops: CDR1 SGHTA, CDR2 FQGNSA. For the CDR3, the DNA is TGTGCCAGCAGCCCCTCCACTGGCGGGGGGGCTGATACGCAGTATTTT. This codes for CASSPSTGGGADTQYF. The full variable domain, in which reference TRBV7-2 and TRBJ2-3 provide the parts outside the CDR3, is GAGVSQSPSNKVTEKGKDVELRCDPISGHTALYWYRQSLGQGLEFLIYFQGNSAPDKSGLPSDRFSAERTGGSVSTLTIQRTQQEDSAVYLCASSPSTGGGADTQYFGPGTRLTVL.

At least ten counts were recorded for this clonotype. The chain links TRBV6-5 to TRBJ1-1; D uncertain. V was clipped by 4 bases and J by 8 bases, with 11 bases between them. In germline, CDR1 is MNHEY, CDR2 SVGAGI. This CDR3 has 12 amino acids. CDR3 coding DNA: TGTGCCAGCAGTTCGGTGGCCGGCGAAGCTTTCTTT. Translation: CASSSVAGEAFF.

As to this clonotype: Mismatch with germline at one junction end may stem from a read error. The chain employs TRBV18 and TRBJ1-6; 8 bases align to TRBD1. CDR1 KGHSH and CDR2 LQKENI come from the germline V gene. The CDR3 sequence is 12 residues long. This CDR3 is CASSSGQGPLQF. CDR3 bases: TGTGCCAGCTCATCTGGACAGGGACCCCTCCAGTTT.

This chain uses TRBV6-5 with TRBJ2-7; TRBD1 is a possible D gene (5 bases). Trimming removed 0 bases at V and 1 base at J, with 7 bases between. Germline V gives CDR1 MNHEY, CDR2 SVGAGI. The CDR3 has 14 residues. In nucleotides, the CDR3 is TGTGCCAGCAGTTACTCGCCAGGGTCCTACGAGCAGTACTTC. It codes for CASSYSPGSYEQYF.

This clonotype was seen ten or more times. This chain joins TRBV20-1 and TRBJ1-1; D is perhaps TRBD1 (5 bases). Germline CDR1 and CDR2: DFQATT and SNEGSKA (reference sequence). This CDR3 has 13 residues. V shed 6 bases and J shed 1 base, with 12 bases lying between them. The CDR3 bases are TGCAGTGCCGCCTTCGGGGGGAACACTGAAGCTTTCTTT. Its translation: CSAAFGGNTEAFF.

V gene TRBV20-1 combines with J gene TRBJ2-7; a weak D match, TRBD1 (6 bases). CDR1 and CDR2 from the germline V gene are DFQATT and SNEGSKA (reference sequence). CDR3 size: 14 residues. The V end was cut by 0 bases, the J end by 3 bases, with 12 bases between. CDR3 nucleotides: TGCAGTGCTAGAGATCTGGGACATGACTACGAGCAGTACGTC. This translates into CSARDLGHDYEQYV.

There are a few counts of this clonotype. The chain combines TRBV6-2 or TRBV6-3 with TRBJ2-7; tentative D call: TRBD1 (5 bases). The length of the CDR3 is 14 residues. Germline V gene sequence: CDR1 MNHEY, CDR2 SVGEGT. Trimming stripped 5 bases from V and 3 bases from J, with 14 bases between. CDR3 in DNA: TGTGCCAGCAGTCAGCGACAGAAGAACTACGAGCAGTACGTC. The encoded protein is CASSQRQKNYEQYV.

This clonotype occurred many times. The V and J genes are TRBV9 and TRBJ2-1; D is unresolved. Trimming removed 4 bases at V and 2 bases at J, with 13 bases between. CDR3 length equals 15 residues. CDR1 is SGDLS and CDR2 is YYNGEE in the germline V gene. This CDR3 is CASSIDGLPYNEQFF. CDR3 DNA sequence: TGTGCCAGCAGCATAGACGGCCTTCCCTACAATGAGCAGTTCTTC.

This clonotype was detected many times. This chain joins TRBV20-1 and TRBJ1-4, with D unresolved. With 1 base removed from V and 4 bases from J, the gap between germline ends came to 4 bases. This CDR3 has 12 amino acids. Germline CDR1 is DFQATT and CDR2 is SNEGSKA (reference sequence). CDR3 in amino acids: CSARVLNEKLFF. The DNA of the CDR3 is TGCAGTGCTAGAGTTCTTAATGAAAAACTGTTTTTT.

The V call is TRBV20-1, the J call TRBJ2-5; D is undetermined. CDR1 and CDR2 (germline): DFQATT, SNEGSKA (reference sequence). CDR3 length: 15 amino acids. Trimming cost V 8 bases and J 3 bases, with 22 bases left between them. This CDR3 is CSPSHPGSRKETQYF. DNA of the CDR3: TGCAGTCCCTCTCACCCCGGCAGTCGAAAAGAGACCCAGTACTTC.

In this sample, this clonotype turned up many times. The rearrangement links TRBV6-1 to TRBJ1-1; D gene unclear. Trimming removed 5 bases from V and 4 bases from J, with 11 bases in between. CDR3 size: 13 residues. CDR1 and CDR2 from the germline V gene are MNHNS and SASEGT. The CDR3 is CASSPQGATEAFF. Written as DNA, the CDR3 is TGTGCCAGCAGTCCCCAAGGTGCCACTGAAGCTTTCTTT.

This clonotype was found many times. The chain couples TRBV7-2 to TRBJ2-2, with a weak D call TRBD2 (6 bases). The CDR3 is 12 residues long. CDR1 and CDR2 from the germline V gene are SGHTA and FQGNSA. The V end lost 6 bases, the J end lost 6 bases, and 8 bases lay between the germline ends. The CDR3 loop reads CASRRLAGELFF. The CDR3 region has the DNA TGTGCCAGCAGGCGACTAGCCGGGGAGCTGTTTTTT.

This clonotype was detected ten times or more. V is TRBV5-1 and J is TRBJ2-1; 12 bases map to TRBD2. The CDR3 has 17 residues. Unmatched junction bases numbered 10, after V lost 4 bases and J lost 5 bases. Germline CDR1 is SGHRS and CDR2 is YFSETQ. CDR3 nucleotides: TGCGCCAGCAGCCTACGACTAGCGGGGGATAACGACAATGAGCAGTTCTTC. Encoded protein: CASSLRLAGDNDNEQFF.

This chain joins TRBV5-1 and TRBJ2-1, with D possibly being TRBD1 (6 bases). V was shortened by 3 bases and J by 9 bases, with 19 bases between the two germline ends. Germline V gene lookup returns CDR1 SGHRS and CDR2 YFSETQ. The CDR3 runs to 15 residues. Here the CDR3 reads CASSSNPNPGAEQFF. CDR3 bases: TGCGCCAGCAGCTCAAATCCTAACCCAGGGGCTGAGCAGTTCTTC. Combining the CDR3 with reference TRBV5-1 and TRBJ2-1 gives the whole variable domain KAGVTQTPRYLIKTRGQQVTLSCSPISGHRSVSWYQQTPGQGLQFLFEYFSETQRNKGNFPGRFSGRQFSNSRSEMNVSTLELGDSALYLCASSSNPNPGAEQFFGPGTRLTVL.

This clonotype was observed many times. The V call is TRBV20-1, the J call TRBJ2-1; perhaps D is TRBD1 or TRBD2 (5 bases each). V was shortened by 5 bases and J by 3 bases, with 14 bases between the two germline ends. The germline gives CDR1 DFQATT, CDR2 SNEGSKA (reference sequence). The CDR3 has 14 residues. The CDR3 is CSAPRDGVYNEQFF. The CDR3 DNA sequence: TGCAGTGCTCCCCGGGACGGGGTCTACAATGAGCAGTTCTTC.

J is TRBJ2-5 and V is TRBV7-9; 8 bases are a match to TRBD1. The CDR3 has 15 residues. Trimming removed 5 bases from V and 5 bases from J; junction bases left unmatched: 10. CDR1 SEHNR and CDR2 FQNEAQ come from the germline V gene (reference sequence). The chain's CDR3 is CASSAPWTGWETQYF. CDR3 sequence (DNA): TGTGCCAGCAGCGCACCCTGGACAGGGTGGGAGACCCAGTACTTC.

The chain couples TRBV6-4 to TRBJ2-1; D not certain. CDR3 length: 14 amino acids. V lost 5 bases and J lost 6, with 14 bases in between. Germline CDR1 MRHNA, CDR2 SNTAGT. The CDR3 DNA follows: TGTGCCAGCAGTCCTCAATGGACGGGCAATGAGCAGTTCTTC. Translation gives CASSPQWTGNEQFF.

In this sample, this clonotype turned up many times. The CDR3 region has the DNA TGTGCCAGCTCAATAATGGGGGGGAGCGAGACCCAGTACTTC. The encoded protein is CASSIMGGSETQYF. The chain carries TRBV28 and TRBJ2-5; 7 bases are shared with TRBD2. V shed 8 bases and J 5 bases; nucleotides not matched to a gene: 11. The germline CDR1 and CDR2 sequences are MDHEN and SYDVKM. The CDR3 contains 14 residues.

The rearrangement links TRBV7-3 to TRBJ2-5; D is possibly TRBD1 (5 bases). This CDR3 is 13 amino acids long. Germline values: CDR1 SGHTA, CDR2 FQGTGA. V dropped 4 bases and J dropped 5 bases, with 11 bases sitting between them. DNA for the CDR3: TGTGCCAGCAGCTCGACAGTCATGGAGACCCAGTACTTC. As protein: CASSSTVMETQYF.

The chain carries TRBV3-1 and TRBJ1-1; D unresolved. Trimming left V 0 bases short and J 6 bases short, with 14 bases between. Germline V gene sequence: CDR1 LGHDT, CDR2 YNNKEL (reference sequence). This CDR3 contains 15 residues. The CDR3 coding sequence is TGTGCCAGCAGCCAAGATACCGGAAACCGCCCTGAAGCTTTCTTT. Its translation is CASSQDTGNRPEAFF.